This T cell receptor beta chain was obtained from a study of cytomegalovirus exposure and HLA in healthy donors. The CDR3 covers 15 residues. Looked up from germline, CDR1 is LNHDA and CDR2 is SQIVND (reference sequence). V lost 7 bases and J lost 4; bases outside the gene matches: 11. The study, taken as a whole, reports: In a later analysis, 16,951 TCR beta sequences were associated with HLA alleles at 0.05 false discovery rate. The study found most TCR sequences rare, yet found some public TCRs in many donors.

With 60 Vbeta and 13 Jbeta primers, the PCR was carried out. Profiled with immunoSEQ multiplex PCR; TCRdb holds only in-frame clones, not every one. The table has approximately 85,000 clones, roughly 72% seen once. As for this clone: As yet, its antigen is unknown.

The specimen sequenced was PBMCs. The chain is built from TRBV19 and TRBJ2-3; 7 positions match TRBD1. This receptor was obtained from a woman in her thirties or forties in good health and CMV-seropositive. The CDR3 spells CASTNRGPGADTQYF. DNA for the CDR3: TGTGCCAGTACCAATAGGGGGCCCGGAGCAGATACGCAGTATTTT.